This TCR beta chain is drawn from a study of radiation and T cells in renal cell carcinoma. Time point reported: blood 4 weeks post-SBRT, at nephrectomy. The treatment was: 15 Gy SBRT to primary tumor, nephrectomy 4 weeks later. Nephrectomy followed 15 Gy stereotactic body radiation by 4 weeks. Sequenced by immunoSEQ multiplex PCR; TCRdb stores in-frame clones only, minus some. Among around 180,000 clones listed, 88% were seen once. This CDR3 is 15 amino acids long. Germline assignment: CDR1 PRHDT and CDR2 FYEKMQ (reference sequence). Deletions cut 1 base from V and 4 bases from J, with 11 bases between.

The TCR was taken from a woman in her forties or fifties with renal cell carcinoma. The sequenced sample was blood, obtained from a patient whose treatment included radiotherapy and nephrectomy. This chain links TRBV13 with TRBJ2-1; no firm D call. The CDR3 nucleotides are TGTGCCAGCAGCTTAGATGCAGGCTCTTACAATGAGCAGTTCTTC. This translates into CASSLDAGSYNEQFF.